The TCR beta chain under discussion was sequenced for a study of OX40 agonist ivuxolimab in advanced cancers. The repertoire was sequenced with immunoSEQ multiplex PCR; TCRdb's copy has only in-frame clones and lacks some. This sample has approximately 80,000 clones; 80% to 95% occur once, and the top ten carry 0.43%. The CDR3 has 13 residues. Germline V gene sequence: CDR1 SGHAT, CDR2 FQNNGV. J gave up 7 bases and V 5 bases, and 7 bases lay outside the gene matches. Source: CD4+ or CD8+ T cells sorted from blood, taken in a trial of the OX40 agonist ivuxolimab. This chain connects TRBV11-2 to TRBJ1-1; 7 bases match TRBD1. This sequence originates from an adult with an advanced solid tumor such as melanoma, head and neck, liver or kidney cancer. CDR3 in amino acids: CASSPRAGGEAFF. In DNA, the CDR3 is TGTGCCAGCAGCCCGCGGGCAGGGGGTGAAGCTTTCTTT.